These T cell receptor beta chains were read from a single sample in a study of molecular identifiers for immune sequencing clone quantification. TCRdb processed the PCR reads anew with MiXCR; each CDR3 protein has one entry. The profile covers about 12,000 distinct CDR3 sequences, with approximately 15% appearing a single time and around 1.7% taken by the ten largest. Source material: naive CD8+ T cells from blood, with Jurkat cell RNA spiked in. Every receptor here comes from a human donor in good health. Some libraries in this study had Jurkat cell RNA spiked in. CDR3s include the opening cysteine and the closing phenylalanine or tryptophan. The D gene is left open where the match is weak. Not all rows give a size; the values are once, few, many and, for expanded clones, a class.

d_call j_call clone_size v_call cdr3_nt cdr3_aa
. TRBJ1-5 many TRBV19 TGTGCCAGCCATAGGACAGACTATAGCAATCAGCCCCAGCATTTT CASHRTDYSNQPQHF
. TRBJ2-7 medium-sized TRBV7-9 TGTGCCAGCAGCCTGGACGGCTCCTACGAGCAGTACTTC CASSLDGSYEQYF
. TRBJ1-5 . TRBV27 TGTGCCAGCAGTCTACACCCCTCAAATCAGCCCCAGCATTTT CASSLHPSNQPQHF
TRBD2 TRBJ2-7 many TRBV4-1 TGCGCCAGCAGCCTAACTAGCGGGAGGGCCTACGAGCAGTACTTC CASSLTSGRAYEQYF
TRBD2 TRBJ2-7 . TRBV2 TGTGCCAGCAGTGACGCTGGGGTAGCGGGGACCTACGAGCAGTACTTC CASSDAGVAGTYEQYF
. TRBJ1-1 many TRBV7-3 TGTGCCAGCAGCTTGGGGGGCCTGGCTGAAGCTTTCTTT CASSLGGLAEAFF
. TRBJ2-1 few TRBV27 TGTGCCAGCAGTCCACCCTCCCGGGACTTGGAGCAGTTCTTC CASSPPSRDLEQFF
TRBD1 TRBJ2-7 medium-sized TRBV4-1 TGCGCCAGCAGCCGGGGGACAGGGAACTACGAGCAGTACTTC CASSRGTGNYEQYF
. TRBJ2-5 medium-sized TRBV14 TGTGCCAGCAGCCAAGTGCCGGGGTCAGAGACCCAGTACTTC CASSQVPGSETQYF
. TRBJ1-1 many TRBV9 TGTGCCAGCAGCGTATTTGGAGGAAAACTAGGGCGCACTGAAGCTTTCTTT CASSVFGGKLGRTEAFF
TRBD2 TRBJ2-2 many TRBV5-4 TGTGCCAGCAGCTTTGATTTGTCTAGCGGAGGCGGCACCGGGGAGCTGTTTTTT CASSFDLSSGGGTGELFF
TRBD2 TRBJ2-1 medium-sized TRBV20-1 TGCAGTGCTCCCGCGAGGGGGCTAGCGGGAAGCTCCTACAATGAGCAGTTCTTC CSAPARGLAGSSYNEQFF
. TRBJ1-5 few TRBV3-1 TGTGCCAGCAGCCTAGGGCCGTATCAGCCCCAGCATTTT CASSLGPYQPQHF
. TRBJ2-1 few TRBV7-9 TGTGCCAGCAGCTCCCGGGACATCAACCACCATGAGCAGTTCTTC CASSSRDINHHEQFF
. TRBJ1-2 many TRBV19 TGTGCCAGTATCGGTCGAACTAACTATGGCTACACCTTC CASIGRTNYGYTF
. TRBJ1-5 many TRBV19 TGTGCCAGTAGTATGACGGGCCAGCCCCAGCATTTT CASSMTGQPQHF
. TRBJ2-3 medium-sized TRBV6-1 TGTGCCAGCAGTGGTTGGGGGCCCACAGATACGCAGTATTTT CASSGWGPTDTQYF
. TRBJ2-1 many TRBV6-2/TRBV6-3 TGTGCCAGCAGTCCCCTGGGGTACAATGAGCAGTTCTTC CASSPLGYNEQFF
. TRBJ1-1 medium-sized TRBV5-1 TGCGCCAGCATACACCTGGACCCCACGTTCGATGAAGCTTTCTTT CASIHLDPTFDEAFF
TRBD1 TRBJ2-6 many TRBV19 TGTGCCAGTAGTACGTCGACCCCGACAGGGCGTGGAGGGGCCAACGTCCTGACTTTC CASSTSTPTGRGGANVLTF
. TRBJ1-2 . TRBV30 TGTGCCTGGAGGGGAACAGGGTCTGGCTACACCTTC CAWRGTGSGYTF
TRBD1 TRBJ2-7 many TRBV5-3 TGTGCCAGCAGCTTGGGGGACAGGGCCCACGAGCAGTACTTC CASSLGDRAHEQYF
. TRBJ1-1 medium-sized TRBV27 TGTGCCAGCAGTTTATCAAGAGGGATTGTTGAAGCTTTCTTT CASSLSRGIVEAFF
TRBD1 TRBJ2-1 . TRBV20-1 TGCAGTGCTAGAGCTTACGGACAGGGTCCGAATGAGCAGTTCTTC CSARAYGQGPNEQFF
TRBD2 TRBJ2-7 many TRBV7-8 TGTGCCAGCAGCCCCGGGACTAGCGGGAGGGAGCAGTACTTC CASSPGTSGREQYF
. TRBJ1-2 . TRBV27 TGTGCCAGCGTACATGACAGGAGATTTAACTATGGCTACACCTTC CASVHDRRFNYGYTF
. TRBJ1-5 medium-sized TRBV20-1 TGCAGTGCTCCACACCCCCCCACGGAAGTCCATAGCAATCAGCCCCAGCATTTT CSAPHPPTEVHSNQPQHF
. TRBJ2-5 many TRBV7-9 TGTGTCAGCAGCTTAGCGCCAGGGGCGAGTGGGGAGACCCAGTACTTC CVSSLAPGASGETQYF
. TRBJ1-2 medium-sized TRBV20-1 TGCAGTGCTAGTTTGCTCGCCGTATATGGCTACACCTTC CSASLLAVYGYTF
. TRBJ2-7 medium-sized TRBV6-2/TRBV6-3 TGTGCCACGTTGGACACTACTCGGGGCTACGAGCAGTACTTC CATLDTTRGYEQYF
TRBD1 TRBJ1-6 medium-sized TRBV5-1 TGCGCCAGCAGCAAAAAAGCAGGGGGGAGCTCCTATAATTCACCCCTCCACTTT CASSKKAGGSSYNSPLHF
TRBD2 TRBJ2-5 . TRBV7-6 TGTGCCAGCAGCCCCAATGGCGGGGGGCAATTCGGAGAGACCCAGCACTTC CASSPNGGGQFGETQHF
. TRBJ2-1 many TRBV11-2 TGTGCCAGCAGTGGCCTAAACAATGAGCAGTTCTTC CASSGLNNEQFF
. TRBJ2-3 . TRBV20-1 TGCAGTGCCCAAAGGTTGACAGGAGGGCCCGATACGCGGTATTTT CSAQRLTGGPDTRYF
TRBD1 TRBJ1-6 many TRBV27 TGTGCCAGCAGTTTCTCTCGAACAGGGGCTAATTCACCCCTCCACTTT CASSFSRTGANSPLHF
. TRBJ2-3 medium-sized TRBV9 TGTGCCAGCAGCGTAGGCACAGATACGCAGTATTTT CASSVGTDTQYF
TRBD2 TRBJ2-7 many TRBV2 TGTGCCAGCAGCATGACTAGCGGACACTCCTACGAGCAGTACTTC CASSMTSGHSYEQYF
. TRBJ2-4 medium-sized TRBV4-3 TGCGCCAGCAGCCAAGGGGTCCGAGCCAAAAACATTCAGTACTTC CASSQGVRAKNIQYF
TRBD2 TRBJ2-1 medium-sized TRBV7-9 TGTGCCAGCAGCCCCCGACTAGCGGGAGGAGTAGGTGAGCAGTTCTTC CASSPRLAGGVGEQFF
. TRBJ2-6 medium-sized TRBV2 TGTGCCAGGAGGGCCAGGTCCGAGGTGTCTGGGGCCAACGTCCTGACTTTC CARRARSEVSGANVLTF